The 12 T cell receptor beta chains below all came from one sample that was sequenced in a study of ipilimumab plus nivolumab after autologous stem cell transplantation. Libraries were prepared by immunoSEQ multiplex PCR; TCRdb keeps only in-frame clonotypes and omits some of them. The table includes just over 40,000 clones, roughly 92% detected once. This sample comprised PBMCs, obtained in a trial of ipilimumab plus nivolumab as post-transplant consolidation. Receptors originate from a male donor with multiple myeloma.

Of note for this clone: At one end the junction does not follow the germline gene, possibly because of a read error. The V gene is TRBV27, the J gene TRBJ2-1, with TRBD1 matching over 9 bases. Looked up from germline, CDR1 is MNHEY and CDR2 is SMNVEV (reference sequence). CDR3 length: 12 amino acids. The CDR3 here is CASRGPGQGSLF. The CDR3 DNA follows: TGTGCCAGCAGGGGCCCGGGACAGGGTAGCCTCTTC.

This clone was detected only once. This sequence joins TRBV9 and TRBJ2-2, with TRBD1 matching over 8 bases. With 2 bases clipped from V and 5 bases from J, the junction kept 5 bases outside the gene matches. The CDR3 loop spans 15 amino acids. The germline V gene encodes CDR1 SGDLS and CDR2 YYNGEE. The CDR3 DNA sequence: TGTGCCAGCAGCGTCGGGACAGGCCATACCGGGGAGCTGTTTTTT. Translation: CASSVGTGHTGELFF. Complete variable domain (other parts from reference TRBV9 and TRBJ2-2): DSGVTQTPKHLITATGQRVTLRCSPRSGDLSVYWYQQSLDQGLQFLIQYYNGEERAKGNILERFSAQQFPDLHSELNLSSLELGDSALYFCASSVGTGHTGELFFGEGSRLTVL.

This rearrangement joins TRBV11-1 to TRBJ2-2, with 9 bases matching TRBD1. J was trimmed by 4 bases and V by 4 bases; bases with no gene match: 7. From germline, CDR1 is SGHAT and CDR2 FQDESV (reference sequence). This CDR3 has 16 residues. The CDR3 reads CASSWPGTGITGELFF. The CDR3 DNA follows: TGTGCCAGCAGCTGGCCCGGGACAGGGATCACCGGGGAGCTGTTTTTT.

This chain joins TRBV30 and TRBJ1-2, with D possibly TRBD1 on 5 matching bases. Per germline, CDR1 GTSNPN and CDR2 SVGIG (reference sequence). The CDR3 covers 14 residues. Deletions cut 6 bases from V and 5 bases from J, with 19 bases between. This CDR3 is CACTEGVQEYGYTF. CDR3 in DNA: TGTGCCTGCACGGAAGGGGTACAAGAGTATGGCTACACCTTC.

The genes are TRBV11-2 and TRBJ2-6; no reliable D call. The V end was cut by 3 bases, the J end by 1 base, with 7 bases between. The length of the CDR3 is 15 residues. CDR1 SGHAT and CDR2 FQNNGV come from the germline V gene. The chain's CDR3 is CASSFTFSGANVLTF. Here the CDR3 DNA reads TGTGCCAGCAGCTTCACCTTTTCTGGGGCCAACGTCCTGACTTTC.

This clone was counted a single time. The chain carries TRBV6-1 and TRBJ1-1, with 11 positions matching TRBD1. CDR1 is MNHNS, CDR2 SASEGT, per germline. The V gene end was trimmed by 4 bases and the J gene end by 5 bases; junction bases not matched to a gene: 6. This CDR3 region has 15 residues. CDR3 sequence: CASSAWDRGVTEAFF. In DNA, the CDR3 is TGTGCCAGCAGTGCCTGGGACAGGGGGGTAACTGAAGCTTTCTTT.

The V gene is TRBV28, the J gene TRBJ2-4; no reliable D call. V lost 6 bases, J lost 0 bases, and 12 bases lay in between. The CDR3 covers 15 residues. Per the germline V gene, CDR1 is MDHEN and CDR2 is SYDVKM. The CDR3 coding sequence is TGTGCCAGCAGACGGTCGGCCCTAGCCAAAAACATTCAGTACTTC. The encoded protein is CASRRSALAKNIQYF.

The chain is built from TRBV7-9 and TRBJ2-7; D remains ambiguous. Germline V gene lookup returns CDR1 SEHNR and CDR2 FQNEAQ (reference sequence). The CDR3 has 14 amino acids. Trimming stripped 5 bases from V and 4 bases from J, with 15 bases between. CDR3 sequence: CASSGGQDGYEQYF. CDR3 DNA sequence: TGTGCCAGCAGCGGTGGCCAGGACGGGTACGAGCAGTACTTC.

The chain has TRBV7-2 and TRBJ2-7, with TRBD2 matching 15 bases. The germline V gene encodes CDR1 SGHTA and CDR2 FQGNSA. The J segment lost 5 bases and the V segment lost 5 bases, leaving 7 bases of the junction unmatched. This CDR3 has 16 residues. CDR3 residues: CASSPGLAGGWDEQYF. CDR3 nucleotide sequence: TGTGCCAGCAGCCCCGGACTAGCGGGAGGGTGGGACGAGCAGTACTTC.

The rearrangement uses TRBV11-2 and TRBJ1-5; 11 bases align to TRBD1. The length of the CDR3 is 16 residues. Germline CDR1 reads SGHAT; CDR2 reads FQNNGV. V was clipped by 3 bases and J by 0 bases; unmatched bases: 1. The CDR3 here is CASSFGQGASNQPQHF. The DNA of the CDR3 is TGTGCCAGCAGCTTCGGACAGGGGGCTAGCAATCAGCCCCAGCATTTT. Together with reference TRBV11-2 and TRBJ1-5, the CDR3 gives the full variable domain: EAGVAQSPRYKIIEKRQSVAFWCNPISGHATLYWYQQILGQGPKLLIQFQNNGVVDDSQLPKDRFSAERLKGVDSTLKIQPAKLEDSAVYLCASSFGQGASNQPQHFGDGTRLSIL.

The chain has TRBV7-2 and TRBJ1-1; TRBD1 matches 8 bases. CDR1 and CDR2 (germline): SGHTA, FQGNSA. V dropped 3 bases and J dropped 4; count of bases not matched to a gene: 4. This CDR3 comprises 14 residues. CDR3 region: CASSFTQGGTEAFF. The CDR3 bases are TGTGCCAGCAGCTTTACACAGGGGGGCACTGAAGCTTTCTTT. The whole variable domain, filled in from reference TRBV7-2 and TRBJ1-1, reads GAGVSQSPSNKVTEKGKDVELRCDPISGHTALYWYRQSLGQGLEFLIYFQGNSAPDKSGLPSDRFSAERTGGSVSTLTIQRTQQEDSAVYLCASSFTQGGTEAFFGQGTRLTVV.

The V and J genes are TRBV7-3 and TRBJ1-4; D is possibly TRBD1 (6 bases). The CDR3 totals 15 residues. Between the trimmed V and J ends, which lost 4 bases and 0 bases, there was a span of 9 bases. Germline CDR1 and CDR2: SGHTA and FQGTGA. The CDR3 DNA sequence: TGTGCCAGCAGCTCAAACAGGGCAACTAATGAAAAACTGTTTTTT. Residues: CASSSNRATNEKLFF.